One and the same sample provided the 3 T cell receptor beta chains below, sequenced in a study of T cell responses to AZD1222 COVID-19 vaccine (dated by TCRdb to the early 2020s). The time point label for this specimen denotes: about 28 days (+/-7) after the second vaccine dose. To prepare the library, the immunoSEQ multiplex PCR assay was applied. TCRdb obtained this table from immuneACCESS and retained in-frame rearrangements with V and J assigned. These tables miss some clones; where compared with another copy, unresolved V genes account for less than half of the shortfall, and the remainder is unexplained. Recorded for this sample are 140,000 to 150,000 clones; roughly nine tenths of them occurred a single time. Jointly, the top ten make up under 2% of the sample. The source material was peripheral blood, sampled 28 days after the second AZD1222 dose. These receptor sequences come from an adult who received the AZD1222 COVID-19 vaccine.

Remarks on this clone: The same CDR3 also results from other DNA sequences found in this sample. The chain has TRBV5-1 and TRBJ2-1, with 11 nucleotides matching TRBD2. The V and J ends lost 0 bases and 4 bases, in that order; junction bases with no gene match: 0. CDR1 is SGHRS and CDR2 is YFSETQ in the germline V gene. The CDR3 consists of 15 residues. For the CDR3, the DNA is TGCGCCAGCAGCTTGGGACTAGCGGGATACAATGAGCAGTTCTTC. This gives the protein CASSLGLAGYNEQFF.

This clone was observed a handful of times. The chain recombines TRBV9 with TRBJ1-6, with TRBD1 matching 9 bases. Unmatched junction bases numbered 5, after V lost 4 bases and J lost 9 bases. From germline, CDR1 is SGDLS and CDR2 YYNGEE. This CDR3 contains 14 residues. In nucleotides, the CDR3 is TGTGCCAGCAGCTCAGGACAGGGGCCTTCACCCCTCCACTTT. Its protein is CASSSGQGPSPLHF.

This chain uses TRBV18 with TRBJ2-7, with TRBD1 as a possible D gene (6 bases). There are 15 residues in the CDR3. CDR1 KGHSH and CDR2 LQKENI come from the germline V gene. The V end lost 1 base, the J end lost 0 bases, and 10 bases lay between the germline ends. The CDR3 region has the DNA TGTGCCAGCTCACCACTCACAGGGACCTCCTACGAGCAGTACTTC. Translation gives CASSPLTGTSYEQYF.